This entry features one T cell receptor (beta chain) sequence. CD8+ and CD4+ T cells from blood underwent TCR beta sequencing, which was carried out in a high-throughput format. Negative isolation was used for CD8+ and CD4+ T cells and FACS enrichment for TEMRA cells. The data stem from a study of CD8 T cells in Susac syndrome. The CDR3 totals 14 residues. Germline lookup yields CDR1 SGDLS and CDR2 YYNGEE. With V trimmed by 4 bases and J by 3 bases, 5 bases remained unmatched. Reverse transcription used about 0.45 to 1 ug RNA and random hexamers. Amplification of TCR beta CDR3 spanned 54 Vbeta and 13 Jbeta via immunoSEQ multiplex PCR. Using its own MiXCR run on the immunoSEQ multiplex PCR reads, TCRdb lists one record per CDR3 protein. The table shows roughly 150,000 distinct CDR3 sequences, with approximately 95% occurring only once.

The source material was CD4+ T cells from PBMCs. The TCR originated in a human donor with multiple sclerosis. The chain links TRBV9 to TRBJ2-3; 7 bases map to TRBD2. In DNA, the CDR3 is TGTGCCAGCAGCCCAACACTAGCGACAGATACGCAGTATTTT. Amino acid sequence: CASSPTLATDTQYF.